The 32 T cell receptor beta chains in this list originate from one sample, sequenced in a study of T cells in Graves' hyperthyroidism and ophthalmopathy (dated by TCRdb to between 2017 and 2020). The library was produced with multiplex PCR. Instrument on record: Illumina HiSeq 2000. TCR beta CDR3 regions were amplified from RNA transcripts. The first round of RT-PCR for the TCR CDR3 was performed with the HTBI primer set and the Qiagen OneStep RT-PCR kit. TCRdb reprocessed the public reads (quality trimming at Q25 with fastp, clone calling with MiXCR) and kept in-frame beta chains. Rows matching on CDR3 protein sequence are summarized as one entry with the most common DNA and genes. The sample profile shows about 520,000 distinct CDR3 sequences; roughly 25% of them were found once. About 11% of the sample is in the top ten clones. Source material: blood. All receptors derive from a woman in her twenties or thirties with Graves' ophthalmopathy.

V and J are TRBV28 and TRBJ1-2; D may be TRBD1 (5 bases). The ends were cut back, 5 bases at V and 2 bases at J, with 12 bases in the middle. The length of the CDR3 is 14 residues. CDR1 and CDR2 (germline): MDHEN, SYDVKM. The CDR3 protein is CASSPGKGNYGYTF. The CDR3, as DNA: TGTGCCAGCAGTCCAGGGAAAGGGAACTATGGCTACACCTTC.

About this clonotype: This may stem from a read error, because a much larger clone lies one nucleotide away. The J gene is TRBJ1-5, the V gene TRBV5-1, with D maybe TRBD1 (6 bases). With 3 bases removed from V and 5 bases from J, the gap between germline ends came to 18 bases. This CDR3 spans 16 amino acids. Germline values: CDR1 SGHRS, CDR2 YFSETQ. This CDR3 reads CASSSGEQGVDQPQHF. The CDR3 coding sequence is TGCGCCAGCAGCTCGGGGGAACAGGGAGTTGATCAGCCCCAGCATTTT. The full variable domain, rest sourced from reference TRBV5-1 and TRBJ1-5, is KAGVTQTPRYLIKTRGQQVTLSCSPISGHRSVSWYQQTPGQGLQFLFEYFSETQRNKGNFPGRFSGRQFSNSRSEMNVSTLELGDSALYLCASSSGEQGVDQPQHFGDGTRLSIL.

Many counts were recorded for this clonotype. CDR3 in DNA: TGCAGTGCTAAATCCCACTTCGGGGGGACCAATCAGCCCCAGCATTTT. Amino acid sequence: CSAKSHFGGTNQPQHF. This chain connects TRBV20-1 to TRBJ1-5; tentatively, D is TRBD1 (5 bases). The CDR3 runs to 16 residues. Germline values: CDR1 DFQATT, CDR2 SNEGSKA (reference sequence). V was cut by 4 bases and J by 3 bases, with 19 bases left in between.

The table lists this clonotype with many counts. The gene calls are TRBV19 and TRBJ1-1; TRBD1 aligns across 9 bases. Germline V CDR1 and CDR2: LNHDA, SQIVND (reference sequence). The CDR3 contains 14 residues. Losses at the gene ends were 7 bases for V and 0 bases for J; bases not matched to a gene: 3. CDR3 amino acids: CASMGQGMNTEAFF. CDR3 nucleotide sequence: TGTGCCAGTATGGGACAGGGAATGAACACTGAAGCTTTCTTT.

This clonotype was observed at least ten times. The chain has TRBV6-1 and TRBJ2-2, with D tentatively TRBD2 (5 bases). From germline, CDR1 is MNHNS and CDR2 SASEGT. V was clipped by 5 bases and J by 6 bases, with 10 bases between them. This CDR3 is 13 amino acids long. The CDR3 DNA reads as TGTGCCAGCAGTCAAGAGAGGGCCGGGGAGCTGTTTTTT. As protein: CASSQERAGELFF.

This clonotype was seen only once. This sequence joins TRBV5-5 and TRBJ2-6; 7 bases match TRBD2. The CDR3 consists of 16 residues. Germline CDR1 SGHKS, CDR2 YYEKEE (reference sequence). J gave up 2 bases and V 6 bases, and 8 bases lay outside the gene matches. The CDR3 loop is CASNPRGVPGANVLTF. DNA for the CDR3: TGTGCCAGCAACCCCCGGGGGGTCCCTGGGGCCAACGTCCTGACTTTC. The whole variable domain, filled in from reference TRBV5-5 and TRBJ2-6, reads DAGVTQSPTHLIKTRGQQVTLRCSPISGHKSVSWYQQVLGQGPQFIFQYYEKEERGRGNFPDRFSARQFPNYSSELNVNALLLGDSALYLCASNPRGVPGANVLTFGAGSRLTVL.

The rearrangement joins TRBV9 to TRBJ2-7; 7 nucleotides line up with TRBD1. CDR3 length equals 14 residues. Trimming took 4 bases from V and 3 from J; bases not matched to a gene: 7. Germline-derived CDR1 and CDR2 are SGDLS and YYNGEE. The CDR3 DNA is TGTGCCAGCAGCCCTCCCTGGGACAGCTACGAGCAGTACTTC. This sequence encodes CASSPPWDSYEQYF. Together with reference TRBV9 and TRBJ2-7, the CDR3 gives the full variable domain: DSGVTQTPKHLITATGQRVTLRCSPRSGDLSVYWYQQSLDQGLQFLIQYYNGEERAKGNILERFSAQQFPDLHSELNLSSLELGDSALYFCASSPPWDSYEQYFGPGTRLTVT.

This clonotype appeared many times. The rearrangement links TRBV29-1 to TRBJ1-2, with no clear D. Germline values: CDR1 SQVTM, CDR2 ANQGSEA. The CDR3 has 12 residues. Deletions cut 2 bases from V and 4 bases from J, with 8 bases between. CDR3 residues: CSVERPPYGYTF. In DNA form, the CDR3 reads TGCAGCGTTGAACGGCCCCCCTATGGCTACACCTTC.

This clonotype came up a few times. V gene TRBV11-1 combines with J gene TRBJ2-7, with 10 positions matching TRBD1. V trimming: 6 bases; J trimming: 5 bases; junction bases outside the gene matches: 13. Germline CDR1 SGHAT, CDR2 FQDESV (reference sequence). There are 16 residues in the CDR3. The CDR3 DNA sequence: TGTGCCAGCAGTTTTAGCGACTGGGACAGGGGCCACGAGCAGTACTTC. Translating it yields CASSFSDWDRGHEQYF. The whole variable domain, remainder taken from reference TRBV11-1 and TRBJ2-7, is EAEVAQSPRYKITEKSQAVAFWCDPISGHATLYWYRQILGQGPELLVQFQDESVVDDSQLPKDRFSAERLKGVDSTLKIQPAELGDSAMYLCASSFSDWDRGHEQYFGPGTRLTVT.

In its sample, this clonotype was seen a few times. V and J are TRBV5-1 and TRBJ1-2, with 7 bases fitting TRBD1. Germline V gene sequence: CDR1 SGHRS, CDR2 YFSETQ. The CDR3 runs 16 residues. Unmatched junction bases numbered 14, after V lost 2 bases and J lost 7 bases. The CDR3 sequence is CASSFSTGPPTFGYTF. CDR3 coding DNA: TGCGCCAGCAGCTTTTCGACAGGGCCCCCCACGTTTGGCTACACCTTC. The full variable domain, with the rest looked up from reference TRBV5-1 and TRBJ1-2, is KAGVTQTPRYLIKTRGQQVTLSCSPISGHRSVSWYQQTPGQGLQFLFEYFSETQRNKGNFPGRFSGRQFSNSRSEMNVSTLELGDSALYLCASSFSTGPPTFGYTFGSGTRLTVV.

The chain couples TRBV6-5 to TRBJ2-5, with unresolved D. With 1 base removed from V and 4 bases from J, the gap between germline ends came to 4 bases. CDR1 and CDR2 from the germline V gene are MNHEY and SVGAGI. The CDR3 covers 12 residues. Here the CDR3 reads CASSYYGETQYF. The CDR3 bases are TGTGCCAGCAGTTACTATGGAGAGACCCAGTACTTC.

About this clonotype itself: One junction end disagrees with the germline gene, perhaps due to a read error. This rearrangement joins TRBV2 to TRBJ2-2; 10 bases line up with TRBD1. The CDR3 is made up of 15 amino acids. The germline V gene encodes CDR1 SNHLY and CDR2 FYNNEI. CDR3 bases: TGTGCCAGCAGTCCGGGACAGGGGTACACCGGGGAGCTGTGTTTT. It yields the protein CASSPGQGYTGELCF.

The V and J genes are TRBV13 and TRBJ2-4, with 8 bases lining up with TRBD1. This CDR3 region has 12 residues. J gave up 6 bases and V 8 bases, and 3 bases lay outside the gene matches. The germline gives CDR1 PRHDT, CDR2 FYEKMQ (reference sequence). For the CDR3, the DNA is TGTGCCAGCGGAGGACAGGGAAACATTCAGTACTTC. Residues: CASGGQGNIQYF.

This clonotype was seen repeatedly, ten times or more. This sequence joins TRBV2 and TRBJ1-2; D not resolved. The germline V gene encodes CDR1 SNHLY and CDR2 FYNNEI. V was cut by 7 bases and J by 9 bases, with 24 bases left in between. This CDR3 has 15 amino acids. DNA of the CDR3: TGTGCCAGCACAACTCAACTCATATCCGCGATGAGCTACACCTTC. It is translated as CASTTQLISAMSYTF.

This clonotype has a handful of counts. V gene TRBV6-2 or TRBV6-3 combines with J gene TRBJ1-5; D perhaps matches TRBD1 (5 bases). The CDR3 loop spans 15 amino acids. Germline-derived CDR1 and CDR2 are MNHEY and SVGEGT. Trimming pared 3 bases from V and 5 bases from J, leaving 14 bases between. The CDR3 spells CASSYGRENYQPQHF. The DNA for the CDR3 is TGTGCCAGCAGTTATGGCAGGGAGAATTATCAGCCCCAGCATTTT.

Ten or more counts support this clonotype. The junction departs from germline at one end; a sequencing error may be responsible. The rearrangement uses TRBV6-2 or TRBV6-3 and TRBJ2-7, with a tentative D call TRBD1 (6 bases). The CDR3 has 13 residues. The V gene's germline CDR1 is MNHEY and CDR2 SVGEGT. The CDR3 here is CASSHSTGGEQYF. The CDR3 DNA reads as TGTGCCAGCAGTCACTCGACAGGTGGCGAGCAGTACTTC.

This clonotype was recorded once. This likely comes from a read error, as the CDR3 has no conserved phenylalanine or tryptophan at its end. It is unclear where the CDR3 begins or ends on the DNA, so no DNA is shown, and the CDR3 is as TCRdb lists it. The chain joins TRBV27 to TRBJ1-2. The CDR3 has 11 residues if both end residues are counted. Germline assignment: CDR1 MNHEY and CDR2 SMNVEV (reference sequence). The CDR3 spells CASSSSNGYTL.

This chain links TRBV11-1 with TRBJ2-5, with 8 bases lining up with TRBD2. The CDR3 spans 18 residues. CDR1 is SGHAT, CDR2 FQDESV, per germline (reference sequence). The J segment lost 2 bases and the V segment lost 3 bases, leaving 14 bases of the junction unmatched. CDR3 region: CASSFPDGRAVGQETQYF. CDR3 sequence (DNA): TGTGCCAGCAGCTTTCCGGACGGGAGGGCTGTGGGGCAAGAGACCCAGTACTTC.

This clonotype was seen ten or more times. The V and J genes are TRBV11-2 and TRBJ2-7; D is tentatively TRBD1 or TRBD2 (6 bases each). V was pared by 5 bases and J by 4 bases, with 21 bases between. The CDR3 spans 16 residues. Germline CDR1 SGHAT, CDR2 FQNNGV. CDR3 sequence (DNA): TGTGCCAGCAGCCCCGGGGTAGGAGGGGGATTTTACGAGCAGTACTTC. Protein: CASSPGVGGGFYEQYF.

This clonotype was counted at least ten times. The chain combines TRBV12-3 or TRBV12-4 with TRBJ1-2; perhaps TRBD1 as D (5 bases). V was trimmed by 5 bases and J by 8 bases, leaving 21 bases between them. This CDR3 has 15 amino acids. The CDR3 DNA sequence: TGTGCCAGCAGTGGGGGTGGCGTTCGCCGTAGGGGCTACACCTTC. This sequence encodes CASSGGGVRRRGYTF.

This chain links TRBV5-1 with TRBJ2-6; no clear D. Germline V gives CDR1 SGHRS, CDR2 YFSETQ. The V and J ends lost 7 bases and 0 bases respectively, with 8 bases between them. The CDR3 spans 14 residues. This CDR3 is CASGDSSGANVLTF. CDR3 nucleotide sequence: TGCGCCAGCGGCGATAGCTCTGGGGCCAACGTCCTGACTTTC.

This clonotype was seen more than once but under ten times. V gene TRBV3-1 combines with J gene TRBJ2-5; D ambiguous. Deletions cut 4 bases from V and 9 bases from J, with 15 bases between. In germline, CDR1 is LGHDT, CDR2 YNNKEL (reference sequence). The CDR3 extends over 13 amino acids. The CDR3: CASSPLLNEAQYF. Written as DNA, the CDR3 is TGTGCCAGCAGCCCGCTCCTAAACGAGGCCCAGTACTTC.

This clonotype has a count of ten or more. The CDR3 is CASSPGGTGGTEAFF. The CDR3 DNA follows: TGTGCCAGCAGCCCCGGGGGTACTGGGGGCACTGAAGCTTTCTTT. The chain has TRBV6-2 or TRBV6-3 and TRBJ1-1; D perhaps matches TRBD1 (5 bases). CDR1 and CDR2 (germline): MNHEY, SVGEGT. The CDR3 has 15 residues. Trimming left V 6 bases short and J 4 bases short, with 18 bases between.

In this sample, this clonotype turned up many times. The chain links TRBV30 to TRBJ1-1; no reliable D call. V lost 2 bases and J lost 0, with 7 bases in between. The CDR3 covers 13 residues. The germline CDR1 and CDR2 sequences are GTSNPN and SVGIG (reference sequence). The CDR3 loop reads CAWSQGVNTEAFF. The DNA of the CDR3 is TGTGCCTGGAGTCAAGGTGTGAACACTGAAGCTTTCTTT.

This clonotype has only a few counts. The rearrangement links TRBV20-1 to TRBJ1-2; 10 nucleotides align to TRBD1. The junction had 14 bases not matched to a gene; V was cut back by 3 bases and J by 7 bases. CDR3 length: 16 residues. The germline CDR1 and CDR2 sequences are DFQATT and SNEGSKA (reference sequence). CDR3 in amino acids: CSASSARGQGSGGYTF. The CDR3 DNA reads as TGCAGTGCTAGTAGCGCAAGGGGACAGGGGTCTGGTGGCTACACCTTC.

V is TRBV28 and J is TRBJ1-5; 12 bases are shared with TRBD1. CDR3 size: 18 residues. V lost 7 bases to trimming and J lost 1 base; unmatched junction nucleotides: 11. Looked up from germline, CDR1 is MDHEN and CDR2 is SYDVKM. The CDR3 bases are TGTGCCAGCACCAGGCCGGGACAGGGGGCTTTGAGCAATCAGCCCCAGCATTTT. This gives the protein CASTRPGQGALSNQPQHF.

Only a few counts were recorded for this clonotype. This may be a read error: a much more frequent sequence differs by one nucleotide. The chain couples TRBV12-3 or TRBV12-4 to TRBJ1-5; no clear D. The CDR3 consists of 14 residues. The CDR3 sequence: CTSRSTRFDQPQHF. The CDR3 region has the DNA TGTACCAGCAGGTCGACCCGTTTCGATCAGCCCCAGCATTTT.

This clonotype has ten or more counts. The rearrangement links TRBV20-1 to TRBJ2-7; TRBD2 agrees at 7 bases. The CDR3 spans 15 residues. Germline lookup yields CDR1 DFQATT and CDR2 SNEGSKA (reference sequence). The trim removed 0 bases at V and 0 bases at J, leaving 5 bases unmatched. The CDR3 DNA is TGCAGTGCTAGAGATCAGCGGGGAAGCTCCTACGAGCAGTACTTC. It specifies CSARDQRGSSYEQYF.

Turning to this clonotype: A single base separates this from a much larger clone, so it may be a read error. The chain links TRBV4-1 to TRBJ2-7; no clear D. The CDR3 is 12 amino acids. Per the germline V gene, CDR1 is MGHRA and CDR2 is YSYEKL. CDR3 loop: CAGSTGSGEQYF. In DNA form, the CDR3 reads TGCGCCGGCAGCACCGGGTCCGGCGAGCAGTACTTC.

This clonotype was seen many times. This chain uses TRBV7-9 with TRBJ2-2; TRBD1 matches 7 bases. With V trimmed by 3 bases and J by 3 bases, 4 bases remained unmatched. Germline CDR1 SEHNR, CDR2 FQNEAQ (reference sequence). The CDR3 consists of 15 residues. The chain's CDR3 is CASSLGTADTGELFF. The DNA for the CDR3 is TGTGCCAGCAGCTTGGGGACAGCTGACACCGGGGAGCTGTTTTTT.

The rearrangement joins TRBV3-1 to TRBJ2-7, with TRBD2 matching over 10 bases. With V trimmed by 5 bases and J by 6 bases, 10 bases remained unmatched. The CDR3 has 15 residues. Per the germline V gene, CDR1 is LGHDT and CDR2 is YNNKEL (reference sequence). CDR3 in DNA: TGTGCCAGCAGCAGTACTAGCGGGGAGCGAGGCGAGCAGTACTTC. It translates to CASSSTSGERGEQYF.

This clonotype was seen ten or more times. The rearrangement uses TRBV7-9 and TRBJ1-2; no definite D call. This CDR3 comprises 13 residues. V lost 0 bases to trimming and J lost 8 bases, with 10 bases between them. The germline V gene has CDR1 SEHNR and CDR2 FQNEAQ (reference sequence). In nucleotides, the CDR3 is TGTGCCAGCAGCTTAGCGGGCCGGGAGGGCTACACCTTC. It specifies CASSLAGREGYTF. The full variable domain, in which reference TRBV7-9 and TRBJ1-2 provide the parts outside the CDR3, is DTGVSQNPRHKITKRGQNVTFRCDPISEHNRLYWYRQTLGQGPEFLTYFQNEAQLEKSRLLSDRFSAERPKGSFSTLEIQRTEQGDSAMYLCASSLAGREGYTFGSGTRLTVV.